Sequencing of this T cell receptor beta chain was carried out in a study of blood T cell repertoires in COVID-19. Study-level background: Whether acute or convalescent, the COVID-19 samples came from the United States, Italy and Spain. PBMCs, B-cell-depleted T cells, or T cells provided the cDNA or gDNA that made up the material.

How the authors handled the data: The assay estimated nucleated cells by amplifying reference gene primers. This table comes from immunoSEQ multiplex PCR, and its TCRdb copy is limited to in-frame clones, with some not included. For V, J and clone size, that table is used; D and trimming come from the DNA. The table shows fewer than 350,000 clones, with 88% occurring only once. The TCR comes from a man aged 18 to 29 with active or convalescent COVID-19. Sequenced material: peripheral blood.

The CDR3 DNA sequence: TGTGCCAGCAGCTTCCCTTTAGTTCCCCTCCACTTT. The encoded protein is CASSFPLVPLHF. This chain joins TRBV7-2 and TRBJ1-6; D unresolved. The CDR3 has 12 amino acids. The ends were cut back, 3 bases at V and 13 bases at J, with 10 bases in the middle. Germline lookup yields CDR1 SGHTA and CDR2 FQGNSA.